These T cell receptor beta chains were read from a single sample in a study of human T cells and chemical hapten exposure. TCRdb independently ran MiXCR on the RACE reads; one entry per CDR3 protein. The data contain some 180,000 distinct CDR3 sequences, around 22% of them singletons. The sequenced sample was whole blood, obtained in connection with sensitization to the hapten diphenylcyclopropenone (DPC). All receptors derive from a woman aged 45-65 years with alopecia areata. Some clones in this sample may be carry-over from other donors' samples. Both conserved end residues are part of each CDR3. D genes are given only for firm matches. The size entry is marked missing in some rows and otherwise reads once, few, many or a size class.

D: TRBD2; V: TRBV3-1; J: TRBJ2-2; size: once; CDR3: CASSQDQVAGTGELFF; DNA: TGTGCCAGCAGCCAAGATCAAGTAGCGGGCACCGGGGAGCTGTTTTTT
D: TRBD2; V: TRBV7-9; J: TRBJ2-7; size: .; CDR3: CASSRATSGSTYEQYF; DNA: TGTGCCAGCTCCCGTGCTACTAGCGGGAGTACCTACGAGCAGTACTTC
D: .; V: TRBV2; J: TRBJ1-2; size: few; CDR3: CASSEVSVDGYTF; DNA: TGTGCCAGCAGTGAAGTCTCAGTCGATGGCTACACCTTC
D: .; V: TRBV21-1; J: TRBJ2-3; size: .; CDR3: CASSKQSSGDLRCTDTQYF; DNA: TGTGCCAGCAGCAAGCAAAGTAGCGGAGATTTGAGATGCACAGATACGCAGTATTTT
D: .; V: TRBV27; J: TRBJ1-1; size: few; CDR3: CASSIRLNTEAFF; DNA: TGTGCCAGCAGTATTAGACTCAACACTGAAGCTTTCTTT
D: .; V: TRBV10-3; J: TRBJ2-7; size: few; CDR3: CAISEISRANSYEQYF; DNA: TGTGCCATCAGTGAAATCAGCAGGGCTAATTCCTACGAGCAGTACTTC
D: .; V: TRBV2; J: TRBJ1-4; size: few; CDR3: CASSGETGATNEKLFF; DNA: TGTGCCAGCAGTGGCGAAACAGGTGCAACTAATGAAAAACTGTTTTTT
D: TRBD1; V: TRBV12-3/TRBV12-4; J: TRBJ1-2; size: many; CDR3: CASTGTGRNYGYTF; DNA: TGTGCCAGCACTGGGACAGGGAGGAACTATGGCTACACCTTC
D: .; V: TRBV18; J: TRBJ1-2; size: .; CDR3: CASSQGSSENYGYTF; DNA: TGTGCCAGCTCACAAGGAAGTAGCGAAAACTATGGCTACACCTTC
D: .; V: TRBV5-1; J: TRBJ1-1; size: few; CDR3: CASSLGGAGNTEAFF; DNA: TGCGCCAGCAGCTTGGGTGGAGCAGGGAACACTGAAGCTTTCTTT
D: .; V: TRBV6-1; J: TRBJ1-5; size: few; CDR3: CASRGWFQPQHF; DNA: TGTGCCAGCCGAGGGTGGTTTCAGCCCCAGCATTTT
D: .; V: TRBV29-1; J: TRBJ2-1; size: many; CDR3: CSVHLLSSYNEQFF; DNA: TGCAGCGTTCACCTTTTAAGCTCCTACAATGAGCAGTTCTTC
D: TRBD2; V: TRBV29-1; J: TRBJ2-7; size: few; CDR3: CSVEEGGLAGGFAYEQYF; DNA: TGCAGCGTTGAAGAGGGTGGACTAGCGGGAGGATTTGCCTACGAGCAGTACTTC
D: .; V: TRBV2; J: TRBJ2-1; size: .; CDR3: CASRAVGSGSEQFF; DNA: TGTGCCAGCAGGGCCGTAGGGAGTGGGAGTGAGCAGTTCTTC
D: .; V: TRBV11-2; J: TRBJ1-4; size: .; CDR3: CASSVRQTGVEKLFF; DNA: TGTGCCAGCAGCGTCCGACAGACTGGGGTTGAAAAACTGTTTTTT
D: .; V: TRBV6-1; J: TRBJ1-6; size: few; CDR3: CASSELGHNSPLHF; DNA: TGTGCCAGCAGTGAGTTGGGACATAATTCACCCCTCCACTTT
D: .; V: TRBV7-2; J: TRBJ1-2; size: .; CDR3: CASSPRSGHRYGYTF; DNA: TGTGCCAGCAGCCCAAGGTCCGGACACCGATATGGCTACACCTTC
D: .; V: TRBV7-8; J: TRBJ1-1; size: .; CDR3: CASSLDRTANTEAFF; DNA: TGTGCCAGCAGCTTAGACCGGACGGCGAACACTGAAGCTTTCTTT
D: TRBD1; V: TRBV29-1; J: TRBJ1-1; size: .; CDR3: CSGKYGTGFSAEAFF; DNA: TGCAGCGGGAAATACGGGACAGGGTTTTCCGCTGAAGCTTTCTTT
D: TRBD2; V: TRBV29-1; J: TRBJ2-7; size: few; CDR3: CSVETSGIYEQYF; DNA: TGCAGCGTCGAGACTAGCGGGATTTACGAGCAGTACTTC
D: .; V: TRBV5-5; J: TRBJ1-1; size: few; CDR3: CASRYGWQGEREAFF; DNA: TGTGCCAGCAGATACGGATGGCAGGGCGAAAGGGAAGCTTTCTTT
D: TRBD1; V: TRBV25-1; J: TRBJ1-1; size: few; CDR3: CASRDRGRINTEAFF; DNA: TGTGCCAGCAGAGACAGGGGGCGCATAAACACTGAAGCTTTCTTT
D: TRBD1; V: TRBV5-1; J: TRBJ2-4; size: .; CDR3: CASSFDRARDIQYF; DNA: TGCGCCAGCAGCTTCGACAGGGCTCGGGACATTCAGTACTTC
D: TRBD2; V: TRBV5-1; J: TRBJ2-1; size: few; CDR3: CASSLEGLAAYNEQFF; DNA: TGCGCCAGCAGCTTGGAGGGACTAGCGGCTTACAATGAGCAGTTCTTC
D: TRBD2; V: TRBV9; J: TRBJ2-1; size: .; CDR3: CASSSLAGDLYNEQFF; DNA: TGTGCCAGCAGCTCCCTAGCGGGAGATCTCTACAATGAGCAGTTCTTC
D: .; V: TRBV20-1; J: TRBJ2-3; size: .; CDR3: CSANGASTDTQYF; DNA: TGCAGTGCTAACGGAGCGAGCACAGATACGCAGTATTTT
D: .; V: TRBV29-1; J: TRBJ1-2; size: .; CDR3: CSVEQYPYGYTF; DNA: TGCAGCGTTGAGCAGTATCCTTATGGCTACACCTTC
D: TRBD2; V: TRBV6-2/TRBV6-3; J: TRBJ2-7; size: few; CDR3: CASSYSRTSGDYEQYF; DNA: TGTGCCAGCAGTTACTCGCGGACTAGCGGGGACTACGAGCAGTACTTC
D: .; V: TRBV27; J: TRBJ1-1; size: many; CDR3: CASSLTHNRGEAFF; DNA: TGTGCCAGCAGTTTGACCCACAACCGGGGAGAAGCTTTCTTT
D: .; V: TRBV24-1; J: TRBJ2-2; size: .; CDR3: CAPFGRPTDTGELFF; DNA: TGTGCCCCGTTTGGGCGACCCACGGACACCGGGGAGCTGTTTTTT
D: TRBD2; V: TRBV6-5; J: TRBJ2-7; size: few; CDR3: CASSRQGLAGETRDEQYF; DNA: TGTGCCAGCAGTAGACAGGGACTAGCGGGAGAGACGAGGGACGAGCAGTACTTC
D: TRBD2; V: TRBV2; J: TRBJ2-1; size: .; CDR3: CASSDPSGRDSEQFF; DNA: TGTGCCAGCAGTGATCCCAGCGGGAGGGATAGTGAGCAGTTCTTC
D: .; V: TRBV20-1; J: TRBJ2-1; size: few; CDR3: CSASAPAYNEQFF; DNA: TGCAGTGCTAGCGCCCCGGCCTACAATGAGCAGTTCTTC
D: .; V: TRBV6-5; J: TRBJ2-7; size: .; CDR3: CASSRAGVYAYEQYF; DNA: TGTGCCAGCAGTCGAGCAGGGGTATATGCCTACGAGCAGTACTTC
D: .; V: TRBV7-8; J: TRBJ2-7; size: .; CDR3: CASSPRDQSSYEQYF; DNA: TGTGCCAGCAGCCCCCGGGACCAGAGCTCCTACGAGCAGTACTTC
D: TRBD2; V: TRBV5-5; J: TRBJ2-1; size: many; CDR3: CASSSGLAAYNEQFF; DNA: TGTGCCAGCAGCTCGGGACTAGCGGCCTACAATGAGCAGTTCTTC
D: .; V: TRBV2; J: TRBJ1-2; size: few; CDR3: CASSEGWGYTF; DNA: TGTGCCAGCAGTGAAGGGTGGGGCTACACCTTC
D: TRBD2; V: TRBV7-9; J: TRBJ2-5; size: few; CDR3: CASSPREAQYF; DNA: TGTGCCAGCAGCCCCCGGGAGGCCCAGTACTTC
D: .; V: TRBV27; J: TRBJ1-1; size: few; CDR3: CASTPALRTTEAFF; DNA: TGTGCCAGCACCCCAGCTTTGAGGACCACTGAAGCTTTCTTT
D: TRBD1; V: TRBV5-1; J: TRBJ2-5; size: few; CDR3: CASSSGRTGRTETQYF; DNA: TGCGCCAGCAGCTCGGGACGGACAGGGCGTACGGAGACCCAGTACTTC
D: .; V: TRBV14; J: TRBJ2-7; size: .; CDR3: CASSQFNTYEQYF; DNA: TGTGCCAGCAGCCAATTCAATACCTACGAGCAGTACTTC
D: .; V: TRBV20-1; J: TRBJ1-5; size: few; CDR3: CSARSGISNQPQHF; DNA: TGCAGTGCTAGGTCAGGCATCAGCAATCAGCCCCAGCATTTT
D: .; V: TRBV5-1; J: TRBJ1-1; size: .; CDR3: CASSPGPLSTEAFF; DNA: TGCGCCAGCAGCCCCGGGCCCCTCAGCACTGAAGCTTTCTTT
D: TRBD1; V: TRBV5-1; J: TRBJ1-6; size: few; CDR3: CASSLQTGDNSPLHF; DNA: TGCGCCAGCAGCCTCCAGACAGGGGATAATTCACCCCTCCACTTT
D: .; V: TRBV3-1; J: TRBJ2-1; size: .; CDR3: CASSQALIDNEQFF; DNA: TGTGCCAGCAGCCAAGCCCTGATTGACAATGAGCAGTTCTTC
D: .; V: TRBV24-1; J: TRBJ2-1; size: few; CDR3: CATMSALNEQFF; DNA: TGTGCCACCATGTCAGCTCTGAATGAGCAGTTCTTC
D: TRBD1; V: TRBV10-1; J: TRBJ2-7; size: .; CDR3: CASSEEGARWNEQYF; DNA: TGCGCCAGCAGTGAGGAGGGGGCGCGTTGGAACGAGCAGTACTTC
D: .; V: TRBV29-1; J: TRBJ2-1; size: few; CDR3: CSAVSRTRSSYNEQFF; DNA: TGCAGCGCCGTAAGTCGTACTCGCAGCTCCTACAATGAGCAGTTCTTC
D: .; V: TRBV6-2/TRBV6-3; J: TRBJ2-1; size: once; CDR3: CASSFGGLDEQFF; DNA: TGTGCCAGCAGTTTCGGAGGGTTAGATGAGCAGTTCTTC
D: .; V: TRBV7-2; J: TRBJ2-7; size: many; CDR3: CASGGIYEQYF; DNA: TGTGCCAGCGGCGGGATCTACGAGCAGTACTTC
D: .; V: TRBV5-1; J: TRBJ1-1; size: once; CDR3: CASSLASKPNTEAFF; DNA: TGCGCCAGCAGCTTGGCCAGCAAGCCGAACACTGAAGCTTTCTTT
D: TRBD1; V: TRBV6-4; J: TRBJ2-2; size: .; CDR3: CASSKGAQEDGELFF; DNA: TGTGCCAGCAGTAAGGGGGCGCAGGAGGACGGGGAGCTGTTTTTT
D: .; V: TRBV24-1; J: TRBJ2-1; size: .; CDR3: CATSKLASVNEQFF; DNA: TGTGCCACCAGTAAACTGGCAAGTGTCAATGAGCAGTTCTTC
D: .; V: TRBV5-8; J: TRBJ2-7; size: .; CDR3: CASTPTPGSTYEQYF; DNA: TGTGCCAGCACCCCCACCCCAGGGAGCACCTACGAGCAGTACTTC
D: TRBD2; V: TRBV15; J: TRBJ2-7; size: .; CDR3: CATSRDVLAGSYEQYF; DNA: TGTGCCACCAGCAGAGATGTACTAGCGGGGTCCTACGAGCAGTACTTC